These 11 T cell receptor beta chains originate from one sample sequenced in a study of identical twins. TCRdb re-called the 5' RACE reads through MiXCR, storing one row per CDR3 protein. Of hundreds of thousands of distinct CDR3 sequences listed, under 25% are singletons. These records were also assigned to another study, of yellow fever vaccine responses in identical twins.

Sequencing input: CD4+ T cells sorted from blood. These receptors all come from a woman aged 18-29 years in good health.

V usage is TRBV12-3 or TRBV12-4 and J usage is TRBJ2-5, with 7 bases lining up with TRBD2. Trimming removed 6 bases from V and 2 bases from J; junction bases left unmatched: 15. The CDR3 runs to 17 residues. CDR3 sequence (DNA): TGTGCCAGCAGGCCCCACCCTCGAGCGGGGATACAAGAGACCCAGTACTTC. Protein product: CASRPHPRAGIQETQYF.

The chain uses TRBV10-3 and TRBJ2-7, with 7 bases that match TRBD1. V lost 6 bases to trimming and J lost 2 bases; unmatched junction nucleotides: 13. The CDR3 spans 16 residues. From germline, CDR1 is ENHRY and CDR2 SYGVKD. The CDR3 loop is CAIRGTGERGTYEQYF. The CDR3 DNA follows: TGTGCCATCAGGGGAACAGGGGAAAGGGGAACCTACGAGCAGTACTTC.

The V gene is TRBV20-1, the J gene TRBJ2-1; 11 bases align to TRBD2. The CDR3 consists of 14 residues. Germline V gene data show CDR1 as DFQATT and CDR2 as SNEGSKA (reference sequence). The V segment lost 6 bases and the J segment 6 bases; nucleotides outside the gene matches: 7. The CDR3 sequence: CSAPQLAGVNEQFF. The DNA of the CDR3 is TGCAGTGCGCCGCAACTAGCGGGGGTCAATGAGCAGTTCTTC.

The rearrangement uses TRBV19 and TRBJ2-1, with 10 bases fitting TRBD1. There are 15 residues in the CDR3. Trimming cost V 2 bases and J 8 bases; bases outside gene matches: 6. Germline V gives CDR1 LNHDA, CDR2 SQIVND (reference sequence). Here the CDR3 DNA reads TGTGCCAGTAGTATAATGGGACAGGGGACCTATGAGCAGTTCTTC. Protein product: CASSIMGQGTYEQFF.

This rearrangement joins TRBV5-1 to TRBJ2-3, with 8 bases matching TRBD1. Trimming at V came to 1 base and at J to 2 bases, leaving 6 bases not matched to a gene. CDR1 SGHRS and CDR2 YFSETQ come from the germline V gene. This CDR3 comprises 16 residues. The DNA of the CDR3 is TGCGCCAGCAGCTTGCAAGGACAGGGCTACACAGATACGCAGTATTTT. Protein product: CASSLQGQGYTDTQYF. The variable domain in full, with the rest retrieved from reference TRBV5-1 and TRBJ2-3, is KAGVTQTPRYLIKTRGQQVTLSCSPISGHRSVSWYQQTPGQGLQFLFEYFSETQRNKGNFPGRFSGRQFSNSRSEMNVSTLELGDSALYLCASSLQGQGYTDTQYFGPGTRLTVL.

The chain links TRBV2 to TRBJ1-1; weak D call: TRBD1 (6 bases). This CDR3 region has 16 residues. V dropped 7 bases and J dropped 4 bases, with 22 bases sitting between them. CDR1 is SNHLY, CDR2 FYNNEI, per germline. The CDR3 sequence: CASKIQGMVPTTEAFF. As DNA, the CDR3 is TGTGCCAGCAAAATACAGGGTATGGTCCCGACCACTGAAGCTTTCTTT.

This clonotype was recorded at least ten times. V usage is TRBV10-3 and J usage is TRBJ1-2, with D unclear. V gave up 0 bases and J gave up 8 bases, with 7 bases separating them. CDR3 length: 12 residues. CDR1 ENHRY and CDR2 SYGVKD come from the germline V gene. This CDR3 is CAISESTGGYTF. For the CDR3, the DNA is TGTGCCATCAGTGAGTCCACGGGAGGCTACACCTTC.

In its sample, this clonotype was seen a few times. The V call is TRBV20-1, the J call TRBJ1-3, with D tentatively TRBD1 (5 bases). Deletions cut 0 bases from V and 11 bases from J, with 17 bases between. CDR1 is DFQATT, CDR2 SNEGSKA, per germline (reference sequence). The CDR3 extends over 14 amino acids. The CDR3 region is CSARDRQGEKAIYF. The CDR3 DNA is TGCAGTGCTAGAGATCGGCAGGGAGAGAAAGCCATATATTTT.

The chain carries TRBV3-1 and TRBJ2-1; D is unresolved. V lost 1 base and J lost 4, with 5 bases in between. The V gene's germline CDR1 is LGHDT and CDR2 YNNKEL (reference sequence). The CDR3 covers 13 residues. Here the CDR3 DNA reads TGTGCCAGCAGCCAAGGTGATTACAATGAGCAGTTCTTC. Protein product: CASSQGDYNEQFF.

This clonotype turned up a few times. V usage is TRBV7-2 and J usage is TRBJ2-3; possible D gene TRBD2, 5 bases. Germline CDR1 SGHTA, CDR2 FQGNSA. V lost 5 bases to trimming and J lost 12 bases, with 18 bases between them. CDR3 size: 13 residues. The CDR3, as DNA: TGTGCCAGCAGCGAAGCGGTACTCCTCTTCCAGTATTTT. Encoded protein: CASSEAVLLFQYF.

This clonotype came up a few times. This chain connects TRBV5-1 to TRBJ2-1; a weak D match, TRBD1 (6 bases). Trimming cost V 0 bases and J 9 bases, with 10 bases left between them. Germline lookup yields CDR1 SGHRS and CDR2 YFSETQ. This CDR3 is built from 13 residues. Here the CDR3 reads CASSLDLRGEQFF. The CDR3 nucleotides read TGCGCCAGCAGCTTGGATCTCAGGGGTGAGCAGTTCTTC.